The present TCR beta chain was sequenced within a study of PD-1 blockade in mismatch repair-deficient tumors. About the research overall: Enrolled about 2013-2016, patients had progressing, pretreated mismatch repair-deficient cancers of 11 to 13 types.

Time point described: 10-day in vitro stimulation with candidate neoantigen peptide 5. Every patient had mismatch repair deficiency by PCR or immunohistochemistry. Baseline for clone expansion was a parallel culture with no peptide. General observations from the study: Tumor-resident clones, often undetectable pretreatment in blood, expanded then contracted after pembrolizumab.

Unmatched junction bases numbered 9, after V lost 8 bases and J lost 6 bases. Germline V gene data show CDR1 as MDHEN and CDR2 as SYDVKM. This CDR3 is built from 15 residues. The repertoire was sequenced with immunoSEQ multiplex PCR; TCRdb's copy has only in-frame clones and lacks some. This sample has around 14,000 clones; less than 85% occur once, and the top ten carry 9.5% to 13%. Comments on this clone: Antigen: not known.

The sequencing used cells cultured in vitro, collected from a patient treated with pembrolizumab. This TCR was sampled from an adult with mismatch repair-deficient cancer. The chain combines TRBV28 with TRBJ1-5, with 11 bases lining up with TRBD1. CDR3 DNA: TGTGCCAGCCGACCCCGGGACAGGGGGTTTCAGCCCCAGCATTTT. Its translation: CASRPRDRGFQPQHF.